Below, 15 T cell receptor beta chains from the same sample are listed, as sequenced in a study of blood T cells in healthy people across ages. Through a sample-barcoded 5' primer and a J-beta primer mix, a second PCR was run for roughly 7 to 12 cycles. TCRdb recomputed calls from the 5' RACE reads with MiXCR, one row per CDR3 protein. Among around 1.5 million distinct CDR3 sequences, 34% were seen once, and the ten largest hold around 11%. What was sequenced was blood. These receptors came from a woman aged 30 to 39 in good health.

The genes are TRBV12-3 or TRBV12-4 and TRBJ2-1, with 9 bases aligning to TRBD2. The CDR3 extends over 17 amino acids. J gave up 5 bases and V 2 bases, and 10 bases lay outside the gene matches. As DNA, the CDR3 is TGTGCCAGCAGTTTATGGGGGCTAGCGGGGATTAACAATGAGCAGTTCTTC. Translating gives CASSLWGLAGINNEQFF.

The chain has TRBV11-2 and TRBJ2-2, with a possible D match to TRBD1 (7 bases). Germline lookup yields CDR1 SGHAT and CDR2 FQNNGV. This CDR3 spans 17 amino acids. Trimming removed 3 bases from V and 6 bases from J, with 20 bases in between. CDR3 DNA: TGTGCCAGCAGCTTCTGGGGAGGTGCCAGGGGGGCCGGGGAGCTGTTTTTT. Its protein is CASSFWGGARGAGELFF. The variable domain in full, with the rest retrieved from reference TRBV11-2 and TRBJ2-2, is EAGVAQSPRYKIIEKRQSVAFWCNPISGHATLYWYQQILGQGPKLLIQFQNNGVVDDSQLPKDRFSAERLKGVDSTLKIQPAKLEDSAVYLCASSFWGGARGAGELFFGEGSRLTVL.

This chain uses TRBV4-1 with TRBJ2-1, with TRBD2 identical over 13 bases. Trimming cost V 1 base and J 10 bases; bases outside gene matches: 4. This CDR3 has 15 amino acids. Germline V gene data show CDR1 as MGHRA and CDR2 as YSYEKL. The CDR3 loop reads CASSQAWTSGREQFF. The CDR3 DNA reads TGCGCCAGCAGCCAAGCCTGGACTAGCGGGAGAGAGCAGTTCTTC.

This clonotype was found a few times. The V and J genes are TRBV2 and TRBJ2-1; 7 bases fit TRBD2. Trimming at V came to 4 bases and at J to 6 bases, leaving 15 bases not matched to a gene. Per the germline V gene, CDR1 is SNHLY and CDR2 is FYNNEI. This CDR3 has 17 residues. Here the CDR3 reads CASSAEVAGDYFNEQFF. DNA of the CDR3: TGTGCCAGCAGTGCGGAGGTGGCGGGAGACTATTTCAATGAGCAGTTCTTC.

Concerning this clonotype itself: A much larger clone is a single base away; this may be a read error. The rearrangement joins TRBV20-1 to TRBJ2-4, with a weak D call TRBD1 (6 bases). TRBJ2-7 matches the DNA end more closely, so the J call is doubtful. The CDR3 contains 13 residues. CDR1 DFQATT and CDR2 SNEGSKA come from the germline V gene (reference sequence). The CDR3 DNA follows: TGCAGTGCCAAATCGGACAGTAACTGCGAGCAGTACTTC. Amino acid sequence: CSAKSDSNCEQYF.

V and J are TRBV7-2 and TRBJ2-3; 8 positions match TRBD2. The V gene's germline CDR1 is SGHTA and CDR2 FQGNSA. This CDR3 has 12 residues. J lost 14 bases, V lost 9 bases, and 13 bases had no gene match. The CDR3 is CARREGGGRRYF. The DNA of the CDR3 is TGTGCCAGACGGGAGGGCGGGGGCCGACGGTATTTT.

V usage is TRBV29-1 and J usage is TRBJ1-1, with D perhaps matching TRBD1 (6 bases). CDR3 length: 12 residues. With 7 bases removed from V and 4 bases from J, the gap between germline ends came to 13 bases. Germline V gives CDR1 SQVTM, CDR2 ANQGSEA. The CDR3 spells CSACRGGTEAFF. The CDR3 region has the DNA TGCAGCGCCTGTAGAGGGGGCACTGAAGCTTTCTTT. Using reference TRBV29-1 and TRBJ1-1 for the parts outside the CDR3, the full variable domain is SAVISQKPSRDICQRGTSLTIQCQVDSQVTMMFWYRQQPGQSLTLIATANQGSEATYESGFVIDKFPISRPNLTFSTLTVSNMSPEDSSIYLCSACRGGTEAFFGQGTRLTVV.

This clonotype has a handful of counts. V gene TRBV9 combines with J gene TRBJ1-1, with 7 bases that match TRBD1. CDR3 length: 18 amino acids. Unmatched junction bases numbered 11, after V lost 0 bases and J lost 0 bases. CDR1 is SGDLS, CDR2 YYNGEE, per germline. This chain's CDR3 is CASSVGRGIGAMNTEAFF. The CDR3, as DNA: TGTGCCAGCAGCGTAGGCAGGGGGATAGGCGCCATGAACACTGAAGCTTTCTTT.

This clonotype was detected many times. The chain carries TRBV30 and TRBJ1-2; TRBD1 might be the D (5 bases). The CDR3 is made up of 13 amino acids. V shed 5 bases and J shed 7 bases, with 17 bases lying between them. The germline V gene has CDR1 GTSNPN and CDR2 SVGIG (reference sequence). Here the CDR3 DNA reads TGTGCCTGGGGCCGGGACCGGCCGCTTGGCTACACCTTC. This gives the protein CAWGRDRPLGYTF.

A single count supports this clonotype. Its ends do not fully match the called genes, so a read error is possible. This chain joins TRBV20-1 and TRBJ1-2; 7 nucleotides agree with TRBD1. The V gene's germline CDR1 is DFQATT and CDR2 SNEGSKA (reference sequence). CDR3 size: 14 residues. CDR3 DNA: TGCAGTGCTCCCACCCGGGACAGTGTTTATGGCCACACCTTC. Protein sequence: CSAPTRDSVYGHTF.

This rearrangement joins TRBV20-1 to TRBJ2-1; perhaps D is TRBD1 or TRBD2 (6 bases each). Looked up from germline, CDR1 is DFQATT and CDR2 is SNEGSKA (reference sequence). Trimming left V 6 bases short and J 4 bases short, with 19 bases between. This CDR3 contains 15 residues. The CDR3 DNA sequence: TGCAGTGCCCCGTCGGGGGCCCAACCTTACAATGAGCAGTTCTTC. It is translated as CSAPSGAQPYNEQFF.

This rearrangement joins TRBV12-5 to TRBJ1-1, with D possibly TRBD1 on 5 matching bases. CDR1 is LGHNT, CDR2 FRNRAP, per germline. The CDR3 runs to 14 residues. Trimming took off 6 bases at V and 7 bases at J, with 18 bases between the two ends. Written as DNA, the CDR3 is TGTGCTAGTGGAAGGGGTAGTCGGAAGGGTGAAGCTTTCTTT. Protein: CASGRGSRKGEAFF.

The V call is TRBV20-1, the J call TRBJ2-1, with D uncertain. The CDR3 consists of 11 residues. Trimming left V 3 bases short and J 5 bases short, with 5 bases between. Germline V gene data show CDR1 as DFQATT and CDR2 as SNEGSKA (reference sequence). The CDR3: CSASFHNEQFF. In DNA, the CDR3 is TGCAGTGCTAGTTTTCACAATGAGCAGTTCTTC.

This clonotype has a handful of counts. This chain uses TRBV6-6 with TRBJ2-7; D remains ambiguous. V was shortened by 6 bases and J by 1 base, with 16 bases between the two germline ends. This CDR3 is built from 15 residues. Germline V gene sequence: CDR1 MNHNY, CDR2 SVGAGI (reference sequence). CDR3 coding DNA: TGTGCCAGCAGCCGCGATAGGGTTGTTTCCTACGAGCAGTACTTC. Protein: CASSRDRVVSYEQYF.

This clonotype has a handful of counts. V usage is TRBV6-1 and J usage is TRBJ2-7, with TRBD1 matching 8 bases. J was trimmed by 6 bases and V by 11 bases; bases with no gene match: 9. Germline CDR1 reads MNHNS; CDR2 reads SASEGT. The CDR3 contains 12 residues. In nucleotides, the CDR3 is TGTGCCGGGCGGGCAGGGGGCAGCGAGCAGTACTTC. Its translation: CAGRAGGSEQYF.